This entry lists 13 T cell receptor beta chains sequenced from one sample in a study of CD8 T cells in ankylosing spondylitis (dated by TCRdb to the late 2010s). Here is what the overall study found, with its caveats: A TCR beta motif of 8 or 9 highly homologous amino acid variants appeared characteristic of blood from ankylosing spondylitis patients.

Library construction relied on 5' RACE. The reads were generated on an Illumina HiSeq 2500. TCRdb trimmed the raw reads at Q25, called clones with MiXCR and kept productive beta chains. Every entry covers one CDR3 protein and lists the most common genes and DNA from its rows. The sample table shows roughly 90,000 distinct CDR3 sequences, and roughly 9% are seen once. More than 30% of the sample comes from the top ten. For these receptors, no antigen is known. Sequenced input: blood, either unsorted or a sorted T cell fraction (not recorded which). These receptors came from a male donor with ankylosing spondylitis.

This clonotype was picked up a small number of times. V usage is TRBV7-8 and J usage is TRBJ1-5, with 8 bases identical to TRBD1. With 3 bases clipped from V and 1 base from J, the junction kept 2 bases outside the gene matches. Germline V CDR1 and CDR2: SGHVS, FQNEAQ. This CDR3 comprises 15 residues. The CDR3 sequence is CASSFGQGSNQPQHF. The CDR3 DNA sequence: TGTGCCAGCAGCTTCGGACAGGGAAGCAATCAGCCCCAGCATTTT.

The chain recombines TRBV6-6 with TRBJ2-7; weak D call: TRBD2 (5 bases). V lost 4 bases to trimming and J lost 4 bases, with 11 bases between them. This CDR3 spans 13 amino acids. Germline assignment: CDR1 MNHNY and CDR2 SVGAGI (reference sequence). Written as DNA, the CDR3 is TGTGCCAGCAGTTTAGAGGGCCGGTACGAGCAGTACTTC. Encoded protein: CASSLEGRYEQYF.

This clonotype showed up just a few times. This rearrangement joins TRBV21-1 to TRBJ1-2. TRBV21-1 is a known pseudogene. This CDR3 comprises 14 residues. The CDR3 sequence is CASSMRTKARGYTF. CDR3 bases: TGTGCCAGCAGCATGAGGACGAAGGCGAGGGGCTACACCTTC.

This clonotype was observed at least ten times. The chain recombines TRBV9 with TRBJ2-1; TRBD1 matches at 8 bases. The CDR3 extends over 14 amino acids. The trim removed 4 bases at V and 9 bases at J, leaving 9 bases unmatched. The germline V gene encodes CDR1 SGDLS and CDR2 YYNGEE. CDR3 protein: CASSPGQGVGEQFF. Written as DNA, the CDR3 is TGTGCCAGCAGCCCCGGACAGGGAGTCGGTGAGCAGTTCTTC.

Remarks on this clonotype: One end of the junction is discordant with germline, which a read error may explain. CDR3 sequence: CASSASKGLEPRNF. The CDR3 bases are TGTGCCAGCAGTGCATCAAAGGGACTGGAGCCGAGGAATTTT. The chain combines TRBV6-1 with TRBJ1-5; D might be TRBD1 (5 bases). The CDR3 is 14 residues long. Germline lookup yields CDR1 MNHNS and CDR2 SASEGT.

This clonotype has just a few counts. The chain couples TRBV12-3 or TRBV12-4 to TRBJ2-5; TRBD2 agrees at 7 bases. The CDR3 is made up of 15 amino acids. Unmatched junction bases numbered 11, after V lost 5 bases and J lost 5 bases. The CDR3 coding sequence is TGTGCCAGCAGTAACCCCCCGGGAGGATGGGAGACCCAGTACTTC. It encodes CASSNPPGGWETQYF.

This clonotype was detected only a few times. The rearrangement joins TRBV20-1 to TRBJ2-1; TRBD2 might be the D (6 bases). The CDR3 runs 14 residues. In germline, CDR1 is DFQATT, CDR2 SNEGSKA (reference sequence). The ends were cut back, 6 bases at V and 3 bases at J, with 15 bases in the middle. CDR3 loop: CSAPETGDYNEQFF. The CDR3 DNA reads as TGCAGTGCCCCCGAGACGGGAGACTACAATGAGCAGTTCTTC.

This clonotype was seen at least ten times. The V gene is TRBV12-3 or TRBV12-4, the J gene TRBJ2-1; D is uncertain. The V and J ends lost 7 bases and 0 bases respectively, with 13 bases between them. CDR3 length: 15 amino acids. CDR3 residues: CASTPAASSYNEQFF. The DNA of the CDR3 is TGTGCCAGCACCCCCGCTGCCAGCTCCTACAATGAGCAGTTCTTC.

This clonotype has just a few counts. The chain carries TRBV13 and TRBJ2-1; TRBD1 agrees at 7 bases. Germline V CDR1 and CDR2: PRHDT, FYEKMQ (reference sequence). CDR3 size: 12 residues. The junction had 4 bases not matched to a gene; V was cut back by 5 bases and J by 9 bases. The CDR3 loop is CASSTHRGEQFF. CDR3 DNA: TGTGCCAGCAGCACCCACAGGGGTGAGCAGTTCTTC.

Comments on this clonotype: With a much larger clone just one base away, this may be a read error. V gene TRBV15 combines with J gene TRBJ2-3; possibly TRBD1 or TRBD2 for D (5 bases each). V was pared by 7 bases and J by 6 bases, with 14 bases between. The CDR3 covers 13 residues. The germline CDR1 and CDR2 sequences are LNHNV and YYDKDF (reference sequence). DNA for the CDR3: TGTGCCACCAATAGCGCTTGGGGGGATACGCAGTATTTT. Translating gives CATNSAWGDTQYF. The complete variable domain, with remaining parts taken from reference TRBV15 and TRBJ2-3, reads DAMVIQNPRYQVTQFGKPVTLSCSQTLNHNVMYWYQQKSSQAPKLLFHYYDKDFNNEADTPDNFQSRRPNTSFCFLDIRSPGLGDTAMYLCATNSAWGDTQYFGPGTRLTVL.

This clonotype was seen a few times. The genes are TRBV15 and TRBJ2-7, with D perhaps assigned TRBD1 or TRBD2 (5 bases each). Trimming removed 0 bases from V and 3 bases from J, with 9 bases in between. Germline assignment: CDR1 LNHNV and CDR2 YYDKDF (reference sequence). The CDR3 is 14 residues long. The CDR3 region is CATSRDRDLYEQYV. The CDR3 nucleotides read TGTGCCACCAGCAGAGACAGGGACCTCTACGAGCAGTACGTC.

This chain links TRBV13 with TRBJ2-1; D not certain. CDR3 size: 13 residues. Trimming took 3 bases from V and 1 from J, leaving 4 bases between them. Germline V gene sequence: CDR1 PRHDT, CDR2 FYEKMQ (reference sequence). The CDR3 sequence is CASSFESYNEQFF. The CDR3 DNA reads TGTGCCAGCAGCTTCGAGTCCTACAATGAGCAGTTCTTC.

In its sample, this clonotype was seen many times. This chain connects TRBV2 to TRBJ2-3; D ambiguous. The CDR3 consists of 16 residues. Deletions cut 8 bases from V and 3 bases from J, with 21 bases between. Germline V CDR1 and CDR2: SNHLY, FYNNEI. CDR3 amino acids: CASPGSGPLKTDTQYF. The CDR3 region has the DNA TGTGCCAGCCCGGGCTCAGGCCCCCTCAAAACAGATACGCAGTATTTT.